The 22 T cell receptor beta chains given below trace back to one sample, sequenced in a study of T cell clonality in common variable immunodeficiency. The table came from immunoSEQ multiplex PCR; TCRdb's copy has only in-frame clones and leaves some out. This sample has about 40,000 clones, each found more than once. The sequenced sample consisted of peripheral blood mononuclear cells. All receptors come from a person between 18 and 75 years old in good health.

A word on this clone: The read falls 3 residues short of the CDR3 end, and the missing part is taken from the germline J gene. The gene calls are TRBV7-2 and TRBJ1-2, with 7 nucleotides matching TRBD1. Germline lookup yields CDR1 SGHTA and CDR2 FQGNSA. The CDR3 covers 15 residues. CDR3 in amino acids: CASSLATGISYDYTF. The part of the CDR3 DNA that was read is TGTGCCAGCAGCTTAGCGACAGGGATATCCTACGAC. Filled out from reference TRBV7-2 and TRBJ1-2, the complete variable domain reads GAGVSQSPSNKVTEKGKDVELRCDPISGHTALYWYRQSLGQGLEFLIYFQGNSAPDKSGLPSDRFSAERTGGSVSTLTIQRTQQEDSAVYLCASSLATGISYDYTFGSGTRLTVV.

This clone showed up many times. The read gets to within 3 residues of the CDR3 end, and the germline J gene fills in the rest. The chain employs TRBV6-2 or TRBV6-3 and TRBJ1-5, with D possibly TRBD1 on 5 matching bases. This CDR3 contains 14 residues. Trimming left V 0 bases short and J 7 bases short, with 10 bases between. From germline, CDR1 is MNHEY and CDR2 SVGEGT. Partial CDR3 DNA: TGTGCCAGCAGTTACTCCTCAGGGCACCAGCCC. Protein: CASSYSSGHQP. The full CDR3 reads CASSYSSGHQPQHF.

This clone was observed many times. The CDR3 bases that were read are TGTGCCAGCAGCCCCGGGACTAGCGGCGAG. Translated: CASSPGTSGE. The whole CDR3 reads CASSPGTSGEQYF. The chain employs TRBV7-3 and TRBJ2-7; TRBD2 agrees at 11 bases. From the germline J gene comes the end of the CDR3, since the read stops 3 residues before it. The CDR3 covers 13 residues. Germline V gene lookup returns CDR1 SGHTA and CDR2 FQGTGA. V shed 5 bases and J 6 bases; nucleotides not matched to a gene: 3.

This clone was counted many times. The read ends 3 residues before the CDR3 terminus; that terminus is restored from the germline J gene. The rearrangement uses TRBV7-3 and TRBJ2-7; TRBD1 agrees at 9 bases. After removal of 2 bases from V and 4 bases from J, the junction contained 6 bases not matched to a gene. The germline gives CDR1 SGHTA, CDR2 FQGTGA. The CDR3 covers 15 residues. CDR3 DNA, as far as it was read: TGTGCCAGCAGCTTATCCCCCGGACAGGGGTACGAG. This encodes CASSLSPGQGYE. The CDR3 in its entirety is CASSLSPGQGYEQYF.

This clone was counted a few times. The read ends 3 residues early relative to the CDR3; the germline J gene fills the gap. The chain has TRBV30 and TRBJ2-7; 9 bases are shared with TRBD1. The V gene end was trimmed by 3 bases and the J gene end by 3 bases; junction bases not matched to a gene: 3. This CDR3 comprises 13 residues. Germline V gene lookup returns CDR1 GTSNPN and CDR2 SVGIG (reference sequence). The CDR3 DNA, read in part, is TGTGCCTGGAGCGACAGGGGGAGCTACGAG. The encoded protein is CAWSDRGSYE. In full, the CDR3 reads CAWSDRGSYEQYF.

As regards this clone: The read ends 3 residues shy of where the CDR3 ends; the end is completed using the germline J gene. The rearrangement links TRBV30 to TRBJ1-2, with TRBD1 identical over 10 bases. Trimming cost V 5 bases and J 7 bases; bases outside gene matches: 7. The CDR3 totals 13 residues. Germline loops: CDR1 GTSNPN, CDR2 SVGIG (reference sequence). CDR3 in amino acids: CAWHGTGVSGYTF. The sequenced part of the CDR3 DNA is TGTGCCTGGCATGGGACAGGGGTGTCTGGC.

This clone was seen many times. The read halts 3 residues ahead of the CDR3 end, with the missing end drawn from the germline J gene. The chain links TRBV5-1 to TRBJ1-1; tentatively, D is TRBD1 (6 bases). V was clipped by 1 base and J by 4 bases, with 11 bases between them. Germline values: CDR1 SGHRS, CDR2 YFSETQ. The CDR3 covers 14 residues. The CDR3 loop reads CASSLSGVSTEAFF. CDR3 DNA (partial): TGCGCCAGCAGCTTGTCAGGGGTGAGCACTGAA.

This clone was seen ten or more times. The missing CDR3 end, 3 residues past where the read stops, is filled in from the germline J gene. The chain links TRBV19 to TRBJ2-5; the D gene is possibly TRBD2 (6 bases). Germline V gene lookup returns CDR1 LNHDA and CDR2 SQIVND (reference sequence). The CDR3 extends over 12 amino acids. V dropped 8 bases and J dropped 0 bases, with 7 bases sitting between them. The covered CDR3 bases are TGTGCCAGTGCGGGGAACCAAGAGACC. This translates into CASAGNQET. The complete CDR3 reads CASAGNQETQYF.

With respect to this clone: Read sequence stops 3 residues before the CDR3 end, and the germline J gene provides the missing end. V and J are TRBV11-2 and TRBJ2-7; D is possibly TRBD1 (5 bases). This CDR3 is built from 14 residues. Trimming shortened V by 0 bases and J by 3 bases, and 9 bases separated the two germline ends. Germline CDR1 is SGHAT and CDR2 is FQNNGV. CDR3 DNA (partial): TGTGCCAGCAGCTTAGACAGGGTTCTCTACGAG. Amino acid sequence: CASSLDRVLYE. The whole CDR3 sequence reads CASSLDRVLYEQYF.

This clone came up many times. The CDR3 DNA, read in part, is TGCAGTGCTAGACACCGAGGACAGGGGGCGAGTGAG. Protein sequence: CSARHRGQGASE. The entire CDR3 sequence reads CSARHRGQGASEQFF. The chain carries TRBV20-1 and TRBJ2-1; TRBD1 matches 11 bases. With the read ending 3 residues before the CDR3 end, the germline J gene is used to fill in that end. V lost 2 bases to trimming and J lost 9 bases; unmatched junction nucleotides: 9. CDR1 and CDR2 (germline): DFQATT, SNEGSKA (reference sequence). The CDR3 is 15 amino acids.

In the case of this clone: A much larger clone differs by one base, so this may be a read error. The sequence runs out 3 residues before the end of the CDR3; the remainder is reconstructed from the germline J gene. This chain connects TRBV19 to TRBJ2-2; 7 positions match TRBD2. Germline V lookup: CDR1 LNHDA, CDR2 SQIVND (reference sequence). This CDR3 comprises 16 residues. The CDR3 reads CASSFGTGTTNEKLFF. The CDR3 bases that were read are TGTGCCAGTAGTTTCGGAACCGGGACTACGAATGAAAAG.

This clone was seen many times. The read ends 3 residues shy of where the CDR3 ends; the end is completed using the germline J gene. Distinct nucleotide sequences in the sample also encode this CDR3. The chain combines TRBV7-6 with TRBJ2-7; TRBD2 matches 8 bases. Trimming removed 5 bases from V and 0 bases from J; junction bases left unmatched: 15. The CDR3 runs to 18 residues. Germline V gene sequence: CDR1 SGHVS, CDR2 FNYEAQ. CDR3 DNA, as far as it was read: TGTGCCAGCAGCCCCAGGAGGGGGGAGACTAGCGACTCCTACGAG. As protein: CASSPRRGETSDSYE. The entire CDR3 protein reads CASSPRRGETSDSYEQYF. Using reference TRBV7-6 and TRBJ2-7 for the parts outside the CDR3, the full variable domain is GAGVSQSPRYKVTKRGQDVALRCDPISGHVSLYWYRQALGQGPEFLTYFNYEAQQDKSGLPNDRFSAERPEGSISTLTIQRTEQRDSAMYRCASSPRRGETSDSYEQYFGPGTRLTVT.

About this clone: The CDR3 end lies 3 residues beyond the end of the read and is filled in from the germline J gene. This chain links TRBV2 with TRBJ2-7, with 8 bases that match TRBD2. Per the germline V gene, CDR1 is SNHLY and CDR2 is FYNNEI. The CDR3 loop spans 16 amino acids. V shed 6 bases and J 0 bases; nucleotides not matched to a gene: 10. CDR3 DNA (partial): TGTGCCAGCAGACGATCTGTAGCGGGGAGCTCCTACGAG. It is translated as CASRRSVAGSSYE. The full CDR3 protein reads CASRRSVAGSSYEQYF. The full variable domain, its missing parts supplied by reference TRBV2 and TRBJ2-7, is EPEVTQTPSHQVTQMGQEVILRCVPISNHLYFYWYRQILGQKVEFLVSFYNNEISEKSEIFDDQFSVERPDGSNFTLKIRSTKLEDSAMYFCASRRSVAGSSYEQYFGPGTRLTVT.

This clone showed up many times. Coverage ceases 3 residues before the CDR3 finishes, and the germline J gene fills in the end. The rearrangement uses TRBV19 and TRBJ1-2; possibly TRBD1 for D (6 bases). Germline CDR1 LNHDA, CDR2 SQIVND (reference sequence). CDR3 length equals 13 residues. V was pared by 3 bases and J by 6 bases, with 11 bases between. The covered CDR3 bases are TGTGCCAGTAGTATGGCAGGGGTCGATGGC. Residues: CASSMAGVDG. The complete CDR3 protein is CASSMAGVDGYTF.

Comment on this clone: The read is 3 residues too short to cover the CDR3 end, so that end is filled in from the germline J gene. The chain uses TRBV7-6 and TRBJ2-3; 9 nucleotides line up with TRBD2. V lost 5 bases and J lost 2; bases outside the gene matches: 5. Germline CDR1 SGHVS, CDR2 FNYEAQ. The CDR3 totals 15 residues. Partial CDR3 DNA: TGTGCCAGCAGCCCTAGCGGGATCATCACAGATACG. Encoded protein: CASSPSGIITDT. The whole CDR3 protein is CASSPSGIITDTQYF.

A word on this clone: The read is 3 residues too short to cover the CDR3 end, so that end is filled in from the germline J gene. The gene calls are TRBV19 and TRBJ2-2, with D possibly TRBD1 on 6 matching bases. Germline CDR1 and CDR2: LNHDA and SQIVND (reference sequence). The CDR3 runs 14 residues. The CDR3 sequence: CASSVATGPEKLFF. Partial CDR3 DNA: TGTGCCAGTAGTGTAGCAACAGGGCCTGAAAAG.

This clone appeared many times. The read terminates 3 residues ahead of where the CDR3 ends, so the germline J gene completes it. The chain combines TRBV7-3 with TRBJ2-2; possible D gene TRBD1, 6 bases. Trimming cost V 1 base and J 7 bases, with 16 bases left between them. The CDR3 is made up of 16 amino acids. Germline CDR1 and CDR2: SGHTA and FQGTGA. The CDR3 sequence is CASSLKVEQGHGELFF. Partial CDR3 DNA: TGTGCCAGCAGCTTAAAGGTGGAGCAGGGGCACGGGGAG.

This clone was observed a handful of times. This may arise from a read error, as a much more abundant clone is one base away. The read halts 3 residues ahead of the CDR3 end, with the missing end drawn from the germline J gene. The J gene is TRBJ2-3, the V gene TRBV19, with 9 bases that match TRBD1. CDR3 length equals 14 residues. Per the germline V gene, CDR1 is LNHDA and CDR2 is SQIVND (reference sequence). The sequenced part of the CDR3 DNA is TGTGCCAGTACCAGAACAGGGGGCGATCAGCCG. Translating gives CASTRTGGDQP. The full-length CDR3 reads as CASTRTGGDQPQYF.

Concerning this clone: The CDR3 end is not reached by the read, which stops 3 residues before it; the germline J gene fills it in. The chain links TRBV11-2 to TRBJ2-7; D gene unclear. Germline V lookup: CDR1 SGHAT, CDR2 FQNNGV. The V gene lost 5 bases and the J gene lost 6 bases, with 11 bases spanning the gap. The CDR3 loop spans 12 amino acids. The covered CDR3 bases are TGTGCCAGCAGCCTCGAAGGTCCCGAG. Residues: CASSLEGPE. The complete CDR3 protein is CASSLEGPEQYF.

This clone came up a few times. The sequenced fragment ends 3 residues before the CDR3 boundary, so the rest is inferred from the germline J gene. This chain links TRBV7-2 with TRBJ2-3, with D perhaps TRBD2 (5 bases). In germline, CDR1 is SGHTA, CDR2 FQGNSA. The length of the CDR3 is 15 residues. This CDR3 reads CASSLGSGLGETQYF. The covered CDR3 bases are TGTGCCAGCAGCTTAGGGAGCGGCCTCGGAGAGACG.

This clone came up many times. The CDR3 goes on 3 residues after the read ends, and that part is filled in from the germline J gene. This chain links TRBV7-6 with TRBJ2-3, with 7 positions matching TRBD2. CDR3 length equals 16 residues. Trimming took 5 bases from V and 3 from J; bases not matched to a gene: 11. Germline V gene data show CDR1 as SGHVS and CDR2 as FNYEAQ. Partial CDR3 DNA: TGTGCCAGCAGCCGTGTTGGGTACGGGGGGACAGATACG. It translates to CASSRVGYGGTDT. The whole CDR3 sequence is CASSRVGYGGTDTQYF.

This clone was counted ten times or more. The CDR3 end falls 3 residues outside the read, so it is completed with the germline J gene. This chain joins TRBV30 and TRBJ2-3; 14 positions agree with TRBD2. Losses at the gene ends were 5 bases for V and 4 bases for J; bases not matched to a gene: 5. The germline V gene encodes CDR1 GTSNPN and CDR2 SVGIG (reference sequence). The CDR3 totals 15 residues. The part of the CDR3 DNA that was read is TGTGCCTGGGGGACTAGCGGGAGTATCCCAGATACG. Protein: CAWGTSGSIPDT. Given in full, the CDR3 is CAWGTSGSIPDTQYF.